This TCR beta chain came from a study of T-cell reconstitution after alpha-beta-depleted transplantation in children. About this clonotype itself: Its cognate antigen is unknown.

Study-level points and caveats: Reported findings indicate that, about two months after transplant, alpha-beta T cells came from several hundred expanded clones, which were derived from non-depleted graft cells.

This CDR3 comprises 14 residues. With V trimmed by 4 bases and J by 5 bases, 6 bases remained unmatched. Germline CDR1 MNHNS, CDR2 SASEGT. It was with unique molecular identifiers that the TCRbeta library was prepared. TCRdb analysed the PCR reads with MiXCR anew, one entry per CDR3 protein. There are fewer than 750,000 distinct CDR3 sequences in the sample; approximately 22% occur only once, and 11% to 15% lies in the top ten. The rearrangement links TRBV6-1 to TRBJ2-3, with TRBD2 identical over 7 bases. This receptor was identified in a boy under two years old who had a stem cell transplant for acute myeloid leukemia, so the T cells may come from the graft donor. The specimen comprised PBMCs, mostly from graft donor cells, sampled 360 days after TCRalphabeta/CD19-depleted stem cell transplant. CDR3 sequence (DNA): TGTGCCAGCAGTGTGGGGGGGATGATAGATACGCAGTATTTT. Protein sequence: CASSVGGMIDTQYF.